This T cell receptor beta chain was identified during a study of T cells after yellow fever vaccination. Whole-study results and caveats: Some clonotypes, a small share, were shared between CD4 and CD8 compartments. Peak timing came faster in the weaker secondary response, day 5 versus 15. Most primary-vaccination clones reappeared after the booster (about 95% CD4, roughly 88% CD8).

In its sample, this clonotype was seen many times. The target antigen is unknown. V was cut by 1 base and J by 0 bases, with 13 bases left in between. CDR3 length: 16 amino acids. Germline CDR1 reads SGHRS; CDR2 reads YFSETQ. Generation of TCR cDNA used 5'RACE template switching (which added a universal primer site and UMIs). TCRdb re-derived calls from the 5' RACE reads in MiXCR, one entry per CDR3 protein. Seen here are about 260,000 distinct CDR3 sequences, about 5.2% observed once, and the top ten hold around 3.5%. Here the sequenced sample was CD4+ T cells sorted from PBMCs, taken on the day of the yellow fever booster vaccination. The chain links TRBV5-1 to TRBJ1-2, with TRBD1 as a possible D gene (5 bases). The TCR comes from a young man who received the YFV17D yellow fever vaccine. The CDR3 coding sequence is TGCGCCAGCAGCTTGACGGGCGGGGGAGCTAACTATGGCTACACCTTC. As protein: CASSLTGGGANYGYTF.